This T cell receptor beta chain was sequenced during a study of T cell responses to AZD1222 COVID-19 vaccine. Study-wide background: Combined were second doses at about 4 or about 12 weeks. Study-wide points: Vaccine-associated CD4 TCRs ranged over spike, dominating at 160-218 and 743-854. Once two AZD1222 doses were given, Spike-specific TCR breadth and depth went up.

On this clone itself: What it binds is unknown.

Method: immunoSEQ multiplex PCR; TCRdb's copy keeps in-frame clones and lacks some. The data contain approximately 150,000 clones, 80% to 90% of them singletons. The specimen was peripheral blood, collected on day 0 of AZD1222 vaccination. This receptor was identified in an adult in good health.

The CDR3 region has the DNA TGTGCCAGCTCCCGTGGGGTAGAAGTAGCCAAAAACATTCAGTACTTC. Residues: CASSRGVEVAKNIQYF. This chain joins TRBV4-2 and TRBJ2-4, with D unclear. V was pared by 8 bases and J by 0 bases, with 17 bases between. The CDR3 contains 16 residues. Germline V CDR1 and CDR2: LGHNA, YNFKEQ.